The 8 T cell receptor beta chains below come from one sample, sequenced in a study of control samples from healthy donors and cancer patients. Profiled with immunoSEQ multiplex PCR; TCRdb holds only in-frame clones, not every one. This sample has about 120,000 clones; more than 80% occur once, and the top ten carry around 1.2%. Specimen: PBMCs. These receptor sequences come from a woman between 45 and 60 years old with colorectal cancer.

The V gene is TRBV5-5, the J gene TRBJ2-1, with TRBD2 identical over 9 bases. The germline V gene has CDR1 SGHKS and CDR2 YYEKEE (reference sequence). This CDR3 region has 15 residues. J gave up 3 bases and V 1 base, and 2 bases lay outside the gene matches. CDR3 sequence: CASSLRREGYNEQFF. The CDR3 DNA follows: TGTGCCAGCAGCTTGCGGCGGGAGGGCTACAATGAGCAGTTCTTC.

The count of this clone is one. This chain links TRBV4-1 with TRBJ1-2; the D gene is possibly TRBD1 (5 bases). Germline CDR1 MGHRA, CDR2 YSYEKL. The CDR3 is made up of 16 amino acids. The ends were cut back, 2 bases at V and 4 bases at J, with 17 bases in the middle. CDR3 coding DNA: TGCGCCAGCAGCCAAAGCTTTTCGGGGCGCTTCTATGGCTACACCTTC. Translation: CASSQSFSGRFYGYTF.

This clone showed up just a few times. The V gene is TRBV7-9, the J gene TRBJ1-5; D gene unclear. V lost 2 bases and J 3 bases, leaving 8 bases between the germline ends. The CDR3 extends over 14 amino acids. In germline, CDR1 is SEHNR, CDR2 FQNEAQ (reference sequence). CDR3 residues: CASSLLGYNQPQHF. DNA of the CDR3: TGTGCCAGCAGCTTATTGGGTTACAATCAGCCCCAGCATTTT.

CDR3 DNA sequence: TGTGCCAGCAGCCAAACAGCTAACTATGGCTACACCTTC. This sequence encodes CASSQTANYGYTF. V usage is TRBV14 and J usage is TRBJ1-2; no definite D call. Between the trimmed V and J ends, which lost 2 bases and 0 bases, there was a span of 4 bases. CDR3 length: 13 amino acids. The V gene's germline CDR1 is SGHDN and CDR2 FVKESK. Supplemented by reference TRBV14 and TRBJ1-2, the full variable domain reads EAGVTQFPSHSVIEKGQTVTLRCDPISGHDNLYWYRRVMGKEIKFLLHFVKESKQDESGMPNNRFLAERTGGTYSTLKVQPAELEDSGVYFCASSQTANYGYTFGSGTRLTVV.

The V call is TRBV5-1, the J call TRBJ1-3, with 7 nucleotides matching TRBD1. Trimming at V came to 2 bases and at J to 0 bases, leaving 5 bases not matched to a gene. This CDR3 comprises 16 residues. CDR1 SGHRS and CDR2 YFSETQ come from the germline V gene. The CDR3 DNA follows: TGCGCCAGCAGCTTCACAGGGGATTACTCTGGAAACACCATATATTTT. As protein: CASSFTGDYSGNTIYF.

This clone was observed a single time. The genes are TRBV7-3 and TRBJ2-5; 7 bases agree with TRBD1. V shed 4 bases, J shed 7 bases, and the junction held 9 bases outside the gene matches. Germline V gives CDR1 SGHTA, CDR2 FQGTGA. This CDR3 comprises 14 residues. CDR3 sequence (DNA): TGTGCCAGCAGCTCGGGACAGCTGGCGCGGACCCAGTACTTC. Translated, it gives CASSSGQLARTQYF.

V is TRBV27 and J is TRBJ1-2; no reliable D call. Germline CDR1 and CDR2: MNHEY and SMNVEV (reference sequence). Trimming shortened V by 3 bases and J by 2 bases, and 7 bases separated the two germline ends. The CDR3 has 13 residues. This chain's CDR3 is CASSFGPNYGYTF. In DNA, the CDR3 is TGTGCCAGCAGTTTTGGACCAAACTATGGCTACACCTTC.

The chain recombines TRBV12-5 with TRBJ1-6, with D tentatively TRBD1 (5 bases). The germline CDR1 and CDR2 sequences are LGHNT and FRNRAP. CDR3 length: 15 residues. Trimming pared 4 bases from V and 7 bases from J, leaving 14 bases between. CDR3 sequence (DNA): TGTGCTAGTGGTTCGGGGCAGGGTAGGAATTCACCCCTCCACTTT. Translated, it gives CASGSGQGRNSPLHF. Variable domain in full (rest from reference TRBV12-5 and TRBJ1-6): DARVTQTPRHKVTEMGQEVTMRCQPILGHNTVFWYRQTMMQGLELLAYFRNRAPLDDSGMPKDRFSAEMPDATLATLKIQPSEPRDSAVYFCASGSGQGRNSPLHFGNGTRLTVT.